This T cell receptor (beta chain) was obtained from a study of T-cell reconstitution after alpha-beta-depleted transplantation in children. Unique molecular identifiers tagged the TCRbeta library. MiXCR, applied by TCRdb to the PCR reads, yields one record per CDR3 protein. The table shows some 280,000 distinct CDR3 sequences, with nearly 10% occurring only once. Germline V gene sequence: CDR1 SGDLS, CDR2 YYNGEE. V shed 3 bases and J 2 bases; nucleotides not matched to a gene: 2. The CDR3 covers 15 residues. This clonotype has a count of ten or more. The rearrangement joins TRBV9 to TRBJ2-1; 10 bases are a match to TRBD1. Source: PBMCs from the stem cell graft donor, taken from the stem cell graft. The sequence was collected from a human donor who donated a stem cell graft to a child with SCID. CDR3 sequence reads: CASSAGQGAYNEQFF. CDR3 bases: TGTGCCAGCAGCGCCGGACAGGGGGCCTACAATGAGCAGTTCTTC.